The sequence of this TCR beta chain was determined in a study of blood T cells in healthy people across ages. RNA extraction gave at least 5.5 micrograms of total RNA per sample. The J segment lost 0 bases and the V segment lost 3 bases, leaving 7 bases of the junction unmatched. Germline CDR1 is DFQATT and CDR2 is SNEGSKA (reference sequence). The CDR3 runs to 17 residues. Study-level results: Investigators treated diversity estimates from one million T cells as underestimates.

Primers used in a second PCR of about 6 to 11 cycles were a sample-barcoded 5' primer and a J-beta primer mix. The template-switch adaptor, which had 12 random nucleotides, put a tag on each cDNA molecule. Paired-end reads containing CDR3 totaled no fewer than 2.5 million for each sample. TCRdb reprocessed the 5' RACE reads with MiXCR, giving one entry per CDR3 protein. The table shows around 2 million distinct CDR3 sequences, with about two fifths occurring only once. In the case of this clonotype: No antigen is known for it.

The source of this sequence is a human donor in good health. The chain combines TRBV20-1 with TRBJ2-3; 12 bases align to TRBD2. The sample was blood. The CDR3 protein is CSASASGGAGSTDTQYF. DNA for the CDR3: TGCAGTGCTAGTGCTAGCGGGGGGGCGGGAAGCACAGATACGCAGTATTTT.